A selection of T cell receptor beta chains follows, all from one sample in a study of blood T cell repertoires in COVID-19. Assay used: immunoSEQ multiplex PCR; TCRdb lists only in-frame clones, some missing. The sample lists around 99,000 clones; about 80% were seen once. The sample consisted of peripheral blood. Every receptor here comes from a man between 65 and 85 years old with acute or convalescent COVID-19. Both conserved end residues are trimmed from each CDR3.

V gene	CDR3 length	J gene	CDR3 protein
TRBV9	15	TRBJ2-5	ASSVEAEAGVGETQY
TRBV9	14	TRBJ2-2	ASSVGLAGNTGELF
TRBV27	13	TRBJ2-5	ASSSGTHPPETQY
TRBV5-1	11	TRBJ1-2	ASSLEGLGGYT
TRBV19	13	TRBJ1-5	ASSTRDRGNQPQH
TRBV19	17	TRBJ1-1	ASTTPKGVRGLRTAEAF
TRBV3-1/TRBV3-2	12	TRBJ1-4	ASSGRGTNEKLF
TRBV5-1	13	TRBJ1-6	ASSLGQGAASPLH
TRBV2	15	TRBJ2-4	ASSEVRQGFAKNIQY
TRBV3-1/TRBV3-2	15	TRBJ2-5	ASSQDMGRIGGETQY
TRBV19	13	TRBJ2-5	ASSIGTSPQETQY
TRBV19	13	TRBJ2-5	ASSTPRQSQETQY
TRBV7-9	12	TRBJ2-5	ASSLESPRETQY
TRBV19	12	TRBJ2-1	ASSLGQGINEQF
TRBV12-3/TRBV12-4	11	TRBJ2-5	ASRQGSGGTQY
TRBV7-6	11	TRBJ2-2	ASSPNRQGRLF
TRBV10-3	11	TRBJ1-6	AISGQYNSPLH